This T cell receptor beta chain was identified during a study of T cells after yellow fever vaccination. Using its own MiXCR run on the 5' RACE reads, TCRdb lists one record per CDR3 protein. Among some 250,000 distinct CDR3 sequences listed, less than 9% were seen once. The CDR3 is 13 residues long. Germline V CDR1 and CDR2: SEHNR, FQNEAQ (reference sequence). V shed 5 bases and J 5 bases; nucleotides not matched to a gene: 6. The clonotype comes from a man aged 25 to 45 who received the YFV17D yellow fever vaccine. The sample in question was CD4+ T cells sorted from PBMCs, obtained 15 days after the yellow fever booster vaccination. The gene calls are TRBV7-9 and TRBJ2-7; 7 bases are shared with TRBD1. The CDR3 is CASSETDRDEQYF. The CDR3 DNA reads TGTGCCAGCAGCGAAACTGACAGGGACGAGCAGTACTTC.